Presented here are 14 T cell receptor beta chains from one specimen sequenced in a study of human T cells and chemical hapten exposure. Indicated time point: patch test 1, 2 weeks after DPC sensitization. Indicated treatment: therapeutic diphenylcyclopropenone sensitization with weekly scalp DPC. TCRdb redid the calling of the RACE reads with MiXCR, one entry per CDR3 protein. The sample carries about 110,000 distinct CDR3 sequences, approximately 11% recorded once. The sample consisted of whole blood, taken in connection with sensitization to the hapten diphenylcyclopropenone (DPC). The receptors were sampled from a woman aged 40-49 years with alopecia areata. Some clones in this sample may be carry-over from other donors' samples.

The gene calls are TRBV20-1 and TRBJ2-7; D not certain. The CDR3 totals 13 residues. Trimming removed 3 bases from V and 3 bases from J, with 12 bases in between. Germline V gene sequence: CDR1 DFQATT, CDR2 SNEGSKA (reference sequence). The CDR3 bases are TGCAGTGCTAGCCGGCTGAACAACTACGAGCAGTACTTC. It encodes CSASRLNNYEQYF.

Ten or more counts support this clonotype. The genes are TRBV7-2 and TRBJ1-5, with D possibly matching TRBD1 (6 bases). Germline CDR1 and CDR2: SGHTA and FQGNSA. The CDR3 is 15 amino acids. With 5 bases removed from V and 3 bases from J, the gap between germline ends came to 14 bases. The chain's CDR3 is CASSPGGSSNQPQHF. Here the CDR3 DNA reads TGTGCCAGCAGCCCCGGGGGCTCTTCCAATCAGCCCCAGCATTTT.

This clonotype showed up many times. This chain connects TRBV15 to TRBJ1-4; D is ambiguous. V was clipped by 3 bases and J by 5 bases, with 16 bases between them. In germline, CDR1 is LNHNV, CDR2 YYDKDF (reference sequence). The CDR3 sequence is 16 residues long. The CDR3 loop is CATSRERNRPNEKLFF. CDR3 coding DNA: TGTGCCACCAGCAGGGAAAGAAACCGGCCGAATGAAAAACTGTTTTTT.

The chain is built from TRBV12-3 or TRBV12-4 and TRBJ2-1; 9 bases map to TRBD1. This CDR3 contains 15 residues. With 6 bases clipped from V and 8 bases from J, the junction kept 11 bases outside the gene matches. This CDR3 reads CASSPWTGDKDEQFF. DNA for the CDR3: TGTGCCAGCAGCCCTTGGACAGGGGATAAGGATGAGCAGTTCTTC.

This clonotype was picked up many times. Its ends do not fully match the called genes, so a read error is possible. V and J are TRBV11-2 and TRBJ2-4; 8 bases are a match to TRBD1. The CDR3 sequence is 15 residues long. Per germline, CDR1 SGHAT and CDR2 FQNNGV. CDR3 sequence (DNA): TGTGCCAGCAGCCTAGACAGGGGAAAGGGGAACATTCAGTACTTC. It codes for CASSLDRGKGNIQYF.

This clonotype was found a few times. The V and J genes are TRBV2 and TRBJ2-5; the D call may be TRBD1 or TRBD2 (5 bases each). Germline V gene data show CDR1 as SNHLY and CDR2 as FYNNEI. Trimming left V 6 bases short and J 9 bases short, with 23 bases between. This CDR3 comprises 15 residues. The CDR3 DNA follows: TGTGCCAGCAGCGGTTATATCGGGGCCTCGAAGGCCCAGTACTTC. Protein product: CASSGYIGASKAQYF.

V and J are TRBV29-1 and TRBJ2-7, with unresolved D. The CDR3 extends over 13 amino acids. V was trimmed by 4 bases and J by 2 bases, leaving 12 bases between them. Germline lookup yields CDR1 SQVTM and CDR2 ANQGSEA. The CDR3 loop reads CSVVVGSPYEQYF. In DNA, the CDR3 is TGCAGCGTTGTGGTGGGCAGCCCCTACGAGCAGTACTTC.

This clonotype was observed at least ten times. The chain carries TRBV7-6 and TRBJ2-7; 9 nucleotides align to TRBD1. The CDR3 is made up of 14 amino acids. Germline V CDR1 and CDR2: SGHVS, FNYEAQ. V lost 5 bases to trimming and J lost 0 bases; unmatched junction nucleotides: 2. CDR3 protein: CASSRTGVSYEQYF. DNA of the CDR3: TGTGCCAGCAGCCGGACAGGGGTCTCCTACGAGCAGTACTTC.

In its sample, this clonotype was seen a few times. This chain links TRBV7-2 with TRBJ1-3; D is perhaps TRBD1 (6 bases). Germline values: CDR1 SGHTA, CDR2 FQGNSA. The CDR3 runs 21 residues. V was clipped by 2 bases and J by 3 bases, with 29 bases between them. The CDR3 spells CASSLWGLGARQGSSGNTIYF. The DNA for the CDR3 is TGTGCCAGCAGCTTATGGGGGCTAGGCGCTCGCCAGGGGTCTAGTGGAAACACCATATATTTT.

The CDR3 coding sequence is TGCAGCGTTGACAGTGGGCCCTCTAACTATGGCTACACCTTC. As protein: CSVDSGPSNYGYTF. The chain recombines TRBV29-1 with TRBJ1-2; D is undetermined. Germline V CDR1 and CDR2: SQVTM, ANQGSEA. The length of the CDR3 is 14 residues. V was shortened by 3 bases and J by 0 bases, with 11 bases between the two germline ends.

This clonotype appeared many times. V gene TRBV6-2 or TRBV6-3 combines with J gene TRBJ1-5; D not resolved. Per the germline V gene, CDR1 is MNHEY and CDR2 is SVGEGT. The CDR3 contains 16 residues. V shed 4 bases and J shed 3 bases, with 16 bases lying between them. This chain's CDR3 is CASSFSGGQVNQPQHF. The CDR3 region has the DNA TGTGCCAGCAGTTTTTCGGGCGGGCAGGTCAATCAGCCCCAGCATTTT.

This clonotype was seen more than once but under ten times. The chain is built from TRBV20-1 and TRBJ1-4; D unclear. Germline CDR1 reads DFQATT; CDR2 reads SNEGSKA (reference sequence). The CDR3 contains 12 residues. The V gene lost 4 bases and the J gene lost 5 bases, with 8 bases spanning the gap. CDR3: CSAKVSNEKLFF. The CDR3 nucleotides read TGCAGTGCTAAGGTCTCAAATGAAAAACTGTTTTTT.

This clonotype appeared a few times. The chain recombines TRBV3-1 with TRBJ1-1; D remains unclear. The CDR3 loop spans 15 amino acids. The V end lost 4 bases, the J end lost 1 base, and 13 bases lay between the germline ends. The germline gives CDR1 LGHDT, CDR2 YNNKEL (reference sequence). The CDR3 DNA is TGTGCCAGCAGCCTTTATGGGCCTCAGAACACTGAAGCTTTCTTT. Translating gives CASSLYGPQNTEAFF.

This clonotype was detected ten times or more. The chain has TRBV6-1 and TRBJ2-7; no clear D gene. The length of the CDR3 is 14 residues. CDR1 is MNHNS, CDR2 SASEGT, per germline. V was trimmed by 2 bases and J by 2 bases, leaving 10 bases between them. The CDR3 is CASSEFKATYEQYF. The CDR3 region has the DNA TGTGCCAGCAGTGAATTTAAGGCAACCTACGAGCAGTACTTC.